This T cell receptor beta chain was identified in a study of T cells after posttransplantation cyclophosphamide listed by TCRdb under 2016. Background on the whole study: Using TRB sequencing, the study followed how the T cell repertoire reconstituted after myeloablative bone marrow transplantation in which posttransplantation cyclophosphamide served as GVHD prophylaxis. Samples from about 33 PTCy-treated patients, along with samples from around 16 of their related bone marrow donors, underwent antigen receptor sequencing. Blood from every one of the 30 to 35 PTCy patients who had 1-year posttransplant specimens underwent TRB sequencing. In 3 patients, TRB sequencing was also performed on up to 3 more blood samples taken 2 to 5.2 years after transplant, and in a handful of patients, pretransplant blood was also TRB-sequenced. TRA and TRB clonality were tightly correlated in several samples, so subsequent TCR analyses focused on TRB only. Public TRB sequences were compared against a database of over 3,000 sequences linked to responses to pathogens, tumor antigens, self-antigens and alloantigens.

The label giving this sample's treatment or condition can be read as: high-dose cyclophosphamide on days +3 and +4 as single-agent GVHD prophylaxis. PTCy patients received busulfan and fludarabine conditioning, a related or unrelated marrow graft, and cyclophosphamide on days +3 and +4. PTCy-treated patients were drawn from a prospective multi-institutional clinical trial. Mononuclear cells from peripheral blood and bone marrow were separated by Ficoll-Hypaque density centrifugation and then cryopreserved. TRB sequencing used genomic DNA with the immunoSEQ assay at survey resolution or the hsTCRB kit. The original methods were these. The immunoSEQ software was used for initial read processing, and the LymphoSeq R package was used for repertoire analyses. For each TRB dataset, clonality was calculated as 1 minus normalized Shannon entropy, and the Gini coefficient was computed as well. Phenotypes of unsorted samples were inferred by mapping TRB sequences from sorted subsets of the recipient or donor onto the same recipient's unsorted samples. The source is immuneACCESS, and TCRdb retained only in-frame sequences with V and J called. Part of the clones is not carried over; for the studies checked, unresolved V genes explain less than half of this, and the remainder is unexplained. V and J calls and clone size are those listed in that table; D and trimming were worked out from the DNA. This sample has 6,000 to 7,500 clones, none of them a singleton. The ten largest make up less than 55% of the sample.

This clone was seen at least ten times. Its antigen is currently not known. Within one base of it there is no much larger clone, and no base qualities were kept. Summary of the overall study and its limitations: The TRB repertoires of T cells infiltrating skin or GI tract showed only limited overlap with the TRB repertoires of T cells in blood. At 1-2 months, donor-recipient similarity was low but rose over the first year, and the later blood repertoires were often dominated by donor CD8+ memory clones. Across roughly 40 patients, recipient CMV seropositivity and CMV reactivation were highly associated with TRB clonality; PTCy diversity was similar to CNI/methotrexate controls.

Inclusive of the bounding cysteine and phenylalanine, the CDR3 is 18 residues long. Only the CDR3 region is kept as DNA, spanning 54 bases read in frame from base 1. The germline V gene specifies LGHNA as CDR1 and YSLEER as CDR2. Trimming removed 2 bases from V and 1 base from J; the gene matches leave 11 bases unexplained. The TCR sequence derives from a male patient between 45 and 59 years old who received an allogeneic stem cell transplant from an unrelated donor, was CMV-positive, and had acute GVHD only. Some T cells may be donor cells from the graft after a transplant. This receptor chain uses TRBV4-3 and TRBJ2-1, with TRBD1 identical over 7 junction bases. Sequenced here: PBMCs, sampled after allogeneic stem cell transplant with posttransplant cyclophosphamide. The CDR3 protein: CASSQNKEARGSYNEQFF. The bases read TGCGCCAGCAGCCAAAATAAAGAGGCCAGGGGGTCCTACAATGAGCAGTTCTTC.